In this sample, the clone carrying this TCR beta chain turned up a few times. The CDR3 length is 15 residues. Germline CDR1 reads MNHNS; CDR2 reads SASEGT. The V and J ends lost 5 bases and 1 base respectively, with 11 bases between them. The source of the sample is a study of identical twins. In TCRdb, the 5' RACE reads were re-called with MiXCR into one record per CDR3 protein. Counted here are approximately 700,000 distinct CDR3 sequences, over 15% occurring once; the ten biggest clones make up around 12%. A further study also used this sample, focusing on T cells expressing NK-cell markers. As that study records: Sorted CD3+CD56+NKG2C+, CD3+CD56+NKG2C- and CD3+CD56-NKG2C+ T-cell subsets were beta-chain profiled. The sequencing cohort of eight donors included seven HCMV-seropositive individuals and one seronegative individual.

The sequencing input was PBMCs. This chain links TRBV6-1 with TRBJ2-2; D remains unclear. This TCR was sampled from a woman younger than 35 in good health. CDR3 region: CASSPRTVNTGELFF. The CDR3 DNA is TGTGCCAGCAGTCCCAGGACGGTGAACACCGGGGAGCTGTTTTTT.